The TCR beta chain described here comes from a study of PD-L1 blockade in urothelial cancer. Study-wide findings and caveats: Larger 3-week expansion of tumor-associated blood clones was seen in durable-benefit patients.

V shed 5 bases, J shed 2 bases, and the junction held 11 bases outside the gene matches. The germline CDR1 and CDR2 sequences are SGHAT and FQNNGV. CDR3 length: 17 residues. Patients had locally advanced or metastatic urothelial carcinoma. Per-patient samples, pretreatment and on-treatment, numbered 1 to 8. This clone has only one observation. Its specificity is not known. Sequencing was performed with immunoSEQ multiplex PCR; in TCRdb, only in-frame clones are kept and a portion is missing. The data show tens of thousands of clones, with around 80% seen just once and around 30% held by the top ten. V is TRBV11-2 and J is TRBJ2-3, with TRBD2 identical over 9 bases. The source of this sequence is a man aged 55 to 70 with urothelial cancer. Sequencing was performed on PBMCs, taken around atezolizumab (anti-PD-L1) treatment. The CDR3 sequence: CASSRGVLAGNTDTQYF. The CDR3 DNA sequence: TGTGCCAGCAGCCGAGGAGTCCTAGCGGGGAACACAGATACGCAGTATTTT.